Listed below are T cell receptor beta chains from one sample, sequenced in a study of cytomegalovirus exposure and HLA in healthy donors. Libraries were prepared by immunoSEQ multiplex PCR; TCRdb keeps only in-frame clonotypes and omits some of them. The sample shows 110,000 or so clones, around 89% of them seen only once. The specimen sequenced was PBMCs. These receptors originate from a man between 18 and 29 years old in good health and CMV-seronegative. Each CDR3 is given with its conserved first and last residue. Fields, in order: V gene, clone size, D gene, J gene, CDR3 protein, CDR3 DNA. The D gene is left open where the match is weak. Part of the rows lack a size; the others show once, few, many or a class for expanded clones.

>TRBV7-6|few|.|TRBJ2-7
CASSLERGGEQYF
TGTGCCAGCAGCTTAGAAAGGGGGGGCGAGCAGTACTTC
>TRBV5-1|.|TRBD1|TRBJ2-5
CASSLGVGTGGETQYF
TGCGCCAGCAGCTTGGGCGTAGGGACAGGGGGGGAGACCCAGTACTTC
>TRBV11-2|few|TRBD2|TRBJ2-2
CASSRTSENTGELFF
TGTGCCAGCAGCCGGACTAGCGAGAACACCGGGGAGCTGTTTTTT
>TRBV6-1|.|.|TRBJ1-2
CASSEELRVHYGYTF
TGTGCCAGCAGTGAAGAGCTCCGTGTGCACTATGGCTACACCTTC
>TRBV27|.|.|TRBJ1-1
CAKRDNTCGTEAFF
TGTGCCAAGAGGGACAATACGTGTGGCACTGAAGCTTTCTTT
>TRBV5-1|.|TRBD2|TRBJ2-5
CASSLVAGDGETQYF
TGCGCCAGCAGCTTGGTTGCGGGAGACGGTGAGACCCAGTACTTC
>TRBV7-6|.|.|TRBJ1-6
CASSAQEDNSPLHF
TGTGCCAGCAGCGCCCAGGAGGATAATTCACCCCTCCACTTT
>TRBV7-9|.|.|TRBJ2-7
CASSLVSGDEQYF
TGTGCCAGCAGCTTAGTTTCCGGTGACGAGCAGTACTTC
>TRBV2|.|TRBD1|TRBJ1-2
CASRGQGINGYTF
TGTGCCAGCCGTGGACAGGGTATAAATGGCTACACCTTC
>TRBV9|.|TRBD2|TRBJ2-1
CASSPAGAYNEQFF
TGTGCCAGCAGCCCCGCGGGGGCCTACAATGAGCAGTTCTTC
>TRBV5-5|.|TRBD1|TRBJ1-2
CASSEPGQETYGYTF
TGTGCCAGCAGCGAGCCGGGACAGGAGACCTATGGCTACACCTTC
>TRBV30|.|.|TRBJ1-3
CAWSGTRDTIYF
TGTGCCTGGAGTGGAACTCGGGACACCATATATTTT
>TRBV28|.|.|TRBJ1-2
CASSSPGGIAADGYTF
TGTGCCAGCAGTTCCCCCGGAGGGATAGCAGCGGATGGCTACACCTTC
>TRBV9|.|.|TRBJ2-1
CASSVVTGSYNEQFF
TGTGCCAGCAGCGTAGTAACAGGGTCCTACAATGAGCAGTTCTTC
>TRBV28|once|.|TRBJ1-2
CASSLVTGYGYTF
TGTGCCAGCAGTTTAGTCACAGGGTATGGCTACACCTTC
>TRBV18|.|TRBD1|TRBJ2-6
CASSPTGTGGNVLTF
TGTGCCAGCTCACCGACCGGGACAGGGGGCAACGTCCTGACTTTC
>TRBV6-6|.|TRBD1|TRBJ1-2
CASKTLGQGVYGYTF
TGTGCCAGCAAGACCCTGGGACAGGGGGTCTATGGCTACACCTTC
>TRBV9|.|.|TRBJ1-6
CASSVGNRVSNSPLHF
TGTGCCAGCAGCGTAGGTAACAGGGTTTCGAATTCACCCCTCCACTTT
>TRBV6-1|.|.|TRBJ2-7
CASSELRSPNYEQYF
TGTGCCAGCAGTGAATTGAGATCGCCGAACTACGAGCAGTACTTC
>TRBV2|.|TRBD2|TRBJ2-3
CASSPLARGDTQYF
TGTGCCAGCAGTCCACTAGCGCGAGGAGATACGCAGTATTTT
>TRBV2|few|.|TRBJ1-2
CASRETGSGYTF
TGTGCCAGCAGGGAAACAGGGTCTGGCTACACCTTC
>TRBV6-1|.|.|TRBJ2-1
CASSEVGPGRGGDEQFF
TGTGCCAGCAGTGAAGTCGGGCCAGGTCGGGGAGGCGATGAGCAGTTCTTC
>TRBV28|.|.|TRBJ2-1
CASSFPQGSGNEQFF
TGTGCCAGCAGTTTCCCGCAGGGGAGTGGGAATGAGCAGTTCTTC
>TRBV7-2|.|TRBD1|TRBJ2-5
CASSSQTGAQETQYF
TGTGCCAGCAGCTCCCAGACAGGGGCGCAAGAGACCCAGTACTTC
>TRBV6-7|.|TRBD1|TRBJ1-2
CASSYPDRADYGYTF
TGTGCCAGCAGTTACCCGGACAGGGCCGACTATGGCTACACCTTC
>TRBV10-1|.|.|TRBJ1-1
CASSESGGTSEAFF
TGCGCCAGCAGTGAGTCTGGAGGGACCAGTGAAGCTTTCTTT
>TRBV23-1|.|.|TRBJ1-5
CASSQSRRTPGLSNQPQHF
TGCGCCAGCAGTCAATCTAGGCGGACACCGGGACTGAGCAATCAGCCCCAGCATTTT
>TRBV15|.|.|TRBJ1-3
CATSWSSGNTIYF
TGTGCCACCAGCTGGAGCTCTGGAAACACCATATATTTT
>TRBV15|.|.|TRBJ2-5
CATSKEGRGRRQETQYF
TGTGCCACCAGCAAGGAAGGCAGGGGAAGGCGACAAGAGACCCAGTACTTC
>TRBV2|.|.|TRBJ2-1
CASIPWGGADTEQFF
TGTGCCAGCATCCCATGGGGGGGGGCCGACACTGAGCAGTTCTTC
>TRBV28|.|.|TRBJ1-1
CASSPIFAGMNTEAFF
TGTGCCAGCAGTCCGATATTTGCGGGTATGAACACTGAAGCTTTCTTT
>TRBV7-2|.|.|TRBJ2-1
CASESDTAEQFF
TGTGCCAGCGAATCCGACACAGCCGAGCAGTTCTTC
>TRBV7-9|.|.|TRBJ1-2
CASSLGLTYGYTF
TGTGCCAGCAGCTTAGGTCTCACTTATGGCTACACCTTC
>TRBV19|.|TRBD1|TRBJ2-1
CASSETGLNEQFF
TGTGCCAGTAGTGAGACAGGGCTTAATGAGCAGTTCTTC
>TRBV5-6|.|.|TRBJ1-4
CASSPSAGAGEKLFF
TGTGCCAGCAGCCCCTCAGCGGGGGCAGGGGAAAAACTGTTTTTT
>TRBV28|.|.|TRBJ2-1
CASSPRGREQFF
TGTGCCAGCAGCCCCCGGGGAAGAGAGCAGTTCTTC
>TRBV28|.|TRBD1|TRBJ1-4
CASSLGKGQINEKLFF
TGTGCCAGCAGTTTGGGCAAGGGACAGATTAATGAAAAACTGTTTTTT
>TRBV25-1|.|.|TRBJ1-2
CASSDLHSGGYTF
TGTGCCAGCAGTGATCTCCATTCGGGAGGCTACACCTTC
>TRBV28|.|.|TRBJ1-1
CASSFSTGNTEAFF
TGTGCCAGCAGTTTCTCGACAGGGAACACTGAAGCTTTCTTT
>TRBV19|.|.|TRBJ2-1
CASSMRFSGPYDEQFF
TGTGCCAGTAGTATGAGGTTTAGCGGACCTTACGATGAGCAGTTCTTC
>TRBV9|.|.|TRBJ2-4
CASSVDSGKNIQYF
TGTGCCAGCAGCGTAGATTCCGGTAAAAACATTCAGTACTTC
>TRBV18|.|TRBD1|TRBJ1-2
CASSEQTGWNGYTF
TGTGCCAGCTCAGAACAGACAGGGTGGAATGGCTACACCTTC
>TRBV5-6|.|TRBD1|TRBJ2-3
CASSFGTGGITDTQYF
TGTGCCAGCAGCTTCGGGACAGGTGGGATCACAGATACGCAGTATTTT
>TRBV4-3|.|TRBD2|TRBJ2-3
CASSHASGGSDTQYF
TGCGCCAGCAGCCACGCTAGCGGTGGCTCAGATACGCAGTATTTT
>TRBV5-4|.|TRBD2|TRBJ2-1
CASSPTGGVFGEQFF
TGTGCCAGCAGCCCTACGGGGGGGGTTTTTGGTGAGCAGTTCTTC
>TRBV7-9|.|.|TRBJ2-7
CASSSTGYEQYF
TGTGCCAGCAGCTCCACAGGGTACGAGCAGTACTTC
>TRBV6-5|.|.|TRBJ2-4
CASSASGYQNIQYF
TGTGCCAGCAGTGCCTCAGGGTACCAAAACATTCAGTACTTC
>TRBV5-4|.|.|TRBJ2-5
CASSLPHRGSETQYF
TGTGCCAGCAGTCTTCCTCATCGGGGGTCGGAGACCCAGTACTTC
>TRBV11-2|.|.|TRBJ2-7
CASSLEDIYEQYF
TGTGCCAGCAGCTTAGAGGACATATACGAGCAGTACTTC
>TRBV19|few|.|TRBJ1-5
CASSSDRKYQPQHF
TGTGCCAGTAGTTCCGACAGGAAATATCAGCCCCAGCATTTT
>TRBV5-6|.|.|TRBJ1-2
CASTQTGWRGYTF
TGTGCCAGCACCCAAACAGGGTGGCGCGGCTACACCTTC
>TRBV15|.|.|TRBJ2-1
CATSRERRGNYNEQFF
TGTGCCACCAGCAGAGAAAGGCGCGGGAACTACAATGAGCAGTTCTTC